This TCR beta chain was obtained from a study of cytomegalovirus exposure and HLA in healthy donors. The study, taken as a whole, reports: In a later analysis, most CMV-associated TCR beta chains appeared HLA-restricted.

V shed 5 bases and J 6 bases; nucleotides not matched to a gene: 1. The CDR3 length is 12 residues. Germline loops: CDR1 MNHEY, CDR2 SVGAGI. Turning to this clone: Its antigen is as yet unknown.

The PCR had 60 Vbeta and 13 Jbeta primers. Sequencing was performed with immunoSEQ multiplex PCR; in TCRdb, only in-frame clones are kept and a portion is missing. The table lists 110,000 or so clones, about 61% of them singletons. The sequence came from a man aged 18-30 years in good health and CMV-seropositive. Sequencing was carried out using PBMCs. The chain has TRBV6-5 and TRBJ2-4; 7 bases map to TRBD1. Here the CDR3 DNA reads TGTGCCAGCAGTCCAGGGGGAAACATTCAGTACTTC. This translates into CASSPGGNIQYF.